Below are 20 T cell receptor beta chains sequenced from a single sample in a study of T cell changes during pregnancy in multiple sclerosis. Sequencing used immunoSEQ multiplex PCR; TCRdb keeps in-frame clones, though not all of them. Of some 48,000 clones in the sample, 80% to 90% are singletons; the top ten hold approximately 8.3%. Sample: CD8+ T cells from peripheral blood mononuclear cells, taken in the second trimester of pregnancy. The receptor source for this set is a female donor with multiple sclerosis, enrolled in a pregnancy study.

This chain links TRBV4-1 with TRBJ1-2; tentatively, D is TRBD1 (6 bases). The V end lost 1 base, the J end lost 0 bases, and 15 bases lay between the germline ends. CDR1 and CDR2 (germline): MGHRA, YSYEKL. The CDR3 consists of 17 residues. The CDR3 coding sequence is TGCGCCAGCAGCCAAGGAGTAGCTTCAGGGGCTAACTATGGCTACACCTTC. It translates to CASSQGVASGANYGYTF.

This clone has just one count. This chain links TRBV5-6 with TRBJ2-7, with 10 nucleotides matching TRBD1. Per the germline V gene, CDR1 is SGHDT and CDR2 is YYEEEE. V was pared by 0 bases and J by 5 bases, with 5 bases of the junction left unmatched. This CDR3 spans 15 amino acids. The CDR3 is CASSLVATGGDEQYF. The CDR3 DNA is TGTGCCAGCAGCTTGGTTGCGACAGGGGGCGACGAGCAGTACTTC. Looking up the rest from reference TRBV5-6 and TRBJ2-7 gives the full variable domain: DAGVTQSPTHLIKTRGQQVTLRCSPKSGHDTVSWYQQALGQGPQFIFQYYEEEERQRGNFPDRFSGHQFPNYSSELNVNALLLGDSALYLCASSLVATGGDEQYFGPGTRLTVT.

The CDR3 sequence: CASSYLSNTGELFF. CDR3 sequence (DNA): TGTGCCAGCAGTTACCTATCGAACACCGGGGAGCTGTTTTTT. The V gene is TRBV2, the J gene TRBJ2-2; D remains ambiguous. The germline gives CDR1 SNHLY, CDR2 FYNNEI. The CDR3 spans 14 residues. The V end was cut by 5 bases, the J end by 0 bases, with 7 bases between.

The CDR3 is CASSGPGQGHSPLHF. DNA of the CDR3: TGCGCCAGCAGTGGGCCGGGACAGGGACACTCACCCCTCCACTTT. This sequence joins TRBV10-2 and TRBJ1-6; 9 bases align to TRBD1. Losses at the gene ends were 4 bases for V and 10 bases for J; bases not matched to a gene: 8. The CDR3 runs to 15 residues. CDR1 WSHSY and CDR2 SAAADI come from the germline V gene.

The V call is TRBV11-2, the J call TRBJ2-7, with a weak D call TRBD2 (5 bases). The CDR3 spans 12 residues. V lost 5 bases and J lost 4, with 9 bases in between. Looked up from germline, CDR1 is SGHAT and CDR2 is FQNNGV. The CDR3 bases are TGTGCCAGCAGCCTTTGGACTTACGAGCAGTACTTC. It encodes CASSLWTYEQYF. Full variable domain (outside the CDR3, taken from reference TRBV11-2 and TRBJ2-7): EAGVAQSPRYKIIEKRQSVAFWCNPISGHATLYWYQQILGQGPKLLIQFQNNGVVDDSQLPKDRFSAERLKGVDSTLKIQPAKLEDSAVYLCASSLWTYEQYFGPGTRLTVT.

The CDR3 region is CASSIGVPLAGEPQHF. In DNA, the CDR3 is TGTGCCAGTAGTATAGGGGTTCCCCTGGCCGGAGAGCCCCAGCATTTT. The rearrangement uses TRBV19 and TRBJ1-5; D is unresolved. The CDR3 is 16 residues long. CDR1 LNHDA and CDR2 SQIVND come from the germline V gene (reference sequence). V was clipped by 1 base and J by 8 bases, with 18 bases between them.

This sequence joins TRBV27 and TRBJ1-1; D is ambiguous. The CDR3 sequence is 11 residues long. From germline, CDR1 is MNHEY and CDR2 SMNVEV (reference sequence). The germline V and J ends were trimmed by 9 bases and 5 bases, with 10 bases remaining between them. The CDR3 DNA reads TGTGCCAGTATGATCGGGACTGAAGCTTTCTTT. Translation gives CASMIGTEAFF.

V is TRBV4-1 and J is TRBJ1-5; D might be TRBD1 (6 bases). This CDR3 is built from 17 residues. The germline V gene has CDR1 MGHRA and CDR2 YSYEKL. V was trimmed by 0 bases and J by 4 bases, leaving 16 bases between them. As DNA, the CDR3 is TGCGCCAGCAGCCAAGAAAACGGGGGGCCGGCTAATCAGCCCCAGCATTTT. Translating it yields CASSQENGGPANQPQHF.

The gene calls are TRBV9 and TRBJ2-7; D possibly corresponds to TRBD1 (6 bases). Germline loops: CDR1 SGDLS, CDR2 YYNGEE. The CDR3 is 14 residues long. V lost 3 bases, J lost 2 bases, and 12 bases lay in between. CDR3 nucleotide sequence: TGTGCCAGCAGCGGCAGGGGTGGGACCTACGAGCAGTACTTC. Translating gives CASSGRGGTYEQYF. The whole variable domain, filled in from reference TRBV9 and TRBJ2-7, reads DSGVTQTPKHLITATGQRVTLRCSPRSGDLSVYWYQQSLDQGLQFLIQYYNGEERAKGNILERFSAQQFPDLHSELNLSSLELGDSALYFCASSGRGGTYEQYFGPGTRLTVT.

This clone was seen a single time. CDR3 region: CASSLQQGAFNEQFF. In DNA form, the CDR3 reads TGTGCCAGCAGCTTACAACAGGGGGCCTTCAATGAGCAGTTCTTC. The rearrangement links TRBV7-9 to TRBJ2-1, with TRBD1 matching over 9 bases. CDR3 length: 15 amino acids. Germline CDR1 and CDR2: SEHNR and FQNEAQ (reference sequence). Trimming removed 2 bases from V and 6 bases from J; junction bases left unmatched: 5.

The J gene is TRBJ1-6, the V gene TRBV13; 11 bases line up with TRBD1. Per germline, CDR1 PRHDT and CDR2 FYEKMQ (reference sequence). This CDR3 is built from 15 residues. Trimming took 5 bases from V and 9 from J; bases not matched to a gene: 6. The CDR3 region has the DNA TGTGCCAGCAGCAGAGAGGGGACAGGGGGTTCACCCCTCCACTTT. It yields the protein CASSREGTGGSPLHF.

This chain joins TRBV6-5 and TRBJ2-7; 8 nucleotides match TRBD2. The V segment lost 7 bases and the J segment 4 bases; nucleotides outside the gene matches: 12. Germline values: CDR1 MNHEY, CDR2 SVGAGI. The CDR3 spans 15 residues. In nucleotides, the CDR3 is TGTGCCAGCACTCTAGTAGCGGGGCCAGATTACGAGCAGTACTTC. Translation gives CASTLVAGPDYEQYF.

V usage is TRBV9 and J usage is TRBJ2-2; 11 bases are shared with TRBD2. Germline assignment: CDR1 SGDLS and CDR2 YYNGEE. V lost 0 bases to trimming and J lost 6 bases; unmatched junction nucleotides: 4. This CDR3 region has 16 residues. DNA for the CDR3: TGTGCCAGCAGCGTAGACGGTAGCGGGGGGGCCGGGGAGCTGTTTTTT. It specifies CASSVDGSGGAGELFF.

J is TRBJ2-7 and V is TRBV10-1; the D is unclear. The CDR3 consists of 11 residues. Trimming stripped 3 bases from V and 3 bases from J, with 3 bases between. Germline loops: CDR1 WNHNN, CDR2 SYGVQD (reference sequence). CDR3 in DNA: TGCGCCAGCAGTGACGGCTACGAGCAGTACTTC. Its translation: CASSDGYEQYF.

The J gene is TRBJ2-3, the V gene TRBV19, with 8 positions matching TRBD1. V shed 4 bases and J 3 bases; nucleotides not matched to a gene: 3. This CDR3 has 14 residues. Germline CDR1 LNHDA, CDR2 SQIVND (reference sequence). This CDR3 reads CASSTGTGTDTQYF. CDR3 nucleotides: TGTGCCAGTAGTACTGGGACAGGTACAGATACGCAGTATTTT.

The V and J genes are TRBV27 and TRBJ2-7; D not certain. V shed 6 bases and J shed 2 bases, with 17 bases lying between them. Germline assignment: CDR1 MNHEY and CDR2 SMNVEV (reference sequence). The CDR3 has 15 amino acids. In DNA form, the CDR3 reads TGTGCCAGCAGCTTAAGCTCCGCCATTACCTACGAGCAGTACTTC. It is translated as CASSLSSAITYEQYF.

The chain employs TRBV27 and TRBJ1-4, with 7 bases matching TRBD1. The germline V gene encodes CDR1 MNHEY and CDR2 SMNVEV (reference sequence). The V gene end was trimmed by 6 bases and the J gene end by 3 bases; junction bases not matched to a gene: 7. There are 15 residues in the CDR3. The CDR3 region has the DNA TGTGCCAGCAGCGACAGGGTTTACTCTAATGAAAAACTGTTTTTT. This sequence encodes CASSDRVYSNEKLFF. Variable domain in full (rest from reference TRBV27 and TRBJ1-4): EAQVTQNPRYLITVTGKKLTVTCSQNMNHEYMSWYRQDPGLGLRQIYYSMNVEVTDKGDVPEGYKVSRKEKRNFPLILESPSPNQTSLYFCASSDRVYSNEKLFFGSGTQLSVL.

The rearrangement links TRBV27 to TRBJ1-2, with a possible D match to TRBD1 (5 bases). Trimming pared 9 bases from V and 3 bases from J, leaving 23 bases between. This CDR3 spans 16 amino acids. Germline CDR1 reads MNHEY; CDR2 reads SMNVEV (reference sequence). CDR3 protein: CASSFSTEPTDYGYTF. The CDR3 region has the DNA TGTGCCAGTTCGTTCTCGACAGAGCCTACCGACTATGGCTACACCTTC.

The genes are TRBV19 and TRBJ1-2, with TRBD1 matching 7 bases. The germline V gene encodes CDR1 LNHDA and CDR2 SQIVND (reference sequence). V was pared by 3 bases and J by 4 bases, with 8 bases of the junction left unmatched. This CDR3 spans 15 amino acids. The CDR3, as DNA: TGTGCCAGTAGTATCGTACCCGGGACAGCCTATGGCTACACCTTC. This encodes CASSIVPGTAYGYTF.

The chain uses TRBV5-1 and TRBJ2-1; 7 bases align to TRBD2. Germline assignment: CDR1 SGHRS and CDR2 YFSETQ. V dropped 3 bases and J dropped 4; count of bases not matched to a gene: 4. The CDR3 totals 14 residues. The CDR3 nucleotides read TGCGCCAGCAGCTCGTCGGGGGGTTACAATGAGCAGTTCTTC. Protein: CASSSSGGYNEQFF.